Below are 28 T cell receptor beta chains sequenced from a single sample in a study of shared clonotypes between healthy human individuals (dated by TCRdb to 2018 to 2021). The library relied on the immunoSEQ multiplex PCR assay. TCRdb limited this immuneACCESS table to in-frame rearrangements with V and J called. A share of clones is missing; checked studies link under half to unresolved V genes, and the rest is unexplained. The sample table contains more than 850,000 clones; only one count was recorded for about 80% of them. Of the sample, around 0.47% falls within the top ten clones. Sequenced input: memory CD4+ T cells from PBMCs. This sample's cell subset or site label indicates: CD45RA-negative fraction. The receptors were gathered from a man in his late teens or twenties in good health. Some clones in this sample may be carry-over from other donors' samples.

The chain is built from TRBV7-9 and TRBJ2-1; possibly TRBD1 for D (7 bases). Germline lookup yields CDR1 SEHNR and CDR2 FQNEAQ (reference sequence). This CDR3 is 14 amino acids long. V lost 1 base, J lost 8 bases, and 12 bases lay in between. The CDR3 DNA sequence: TGTGCCAGCAGCTTAGGGCAGGGGGGCGATGAGCAGTTCTTC. The encoded protein is CASSLGQGGDEQFF.

The rearrangement uses TRBV4-1 and TRBJ1-5, with a possible D match to TRBD1 (5 bases). This CDR3 comprises 16 residues. The V end lost 4 bases, the J end lost 0 bases, and 13 bases lay between the germline ends. Looked up from germline, CDR1 is MGHRA and CDR2 is YSYEKL. CDR3 nucleotides: TGCGCCAGCAGCCCCCAAGAGACAGCTAGCAATCAGCCCCAGCATTTT. Amino acid sequence: CASSPQETASNQPQHF.

V is TRBV7-6 and J is TRBJ2-2; 9 nucleotides line up with TRBD1. This CDR3 spans 16 amino acids. Germline assignment: CDR1 SGHVS and CDR2 FNYEAQ. V was pared by 5 bases and J by 6 bases, with 10 bases of the junction left unmatched. The CDR3 sequence is CASSPLSGTGPGELFF. The CDR3 nucleotides are TGTGCCAGCAGCCCATTGTCCGGGACAGGGCCCGGGGAGCTGTTTTTT. The variable domain in full, with the rest retrieved from reference TRBV7-6 and TRBJ2-2, is GAGVSQSPRYKVTKRGQDVALRCDPISGHVSLYWYRQALGQGPEFLTYFNYEAQQDKSGLPNDRFSAERPEGSISTLTIQRTEQRDSAMYRCASSPLSGTGPGELFFGEGSRLTVL.

The chain has TRBV30 and TRBJ2-7; perhaps D is TRBD1 or TRBD2 (5 bases each). Between the trimmed V and J ends, which lost 0 bases and 1 base, there was a span of 16 bases. Germline values: CDR1 GTSNPN, CDR2 SVGIG (reference sequence). The CDR3 runs to 16 residues. CDR3 in DNA: TGTGCCTGGAGTGTACTGAAGAGGGGCCTTTCCTACGAGCAGTACTTC. It is translated as CAWSVLKRGLSYEQYF.

The V and J genes are TRBV10-3 and TRBJ2-3; no definite D call. The CDR3 is 14 amino acids. V was trimmed by 2 bases and J by 0 bases, leaving 6 bases between them. The V gene's germline CDR1 is ENHRY and CDR2 SYGVKD. The CDR3 DNA reads as TGTGCCATCAGTGAGATGCGAAGCACAGATACGCAGTATTTT. This sequence encodes CAISEMRSTDTQYF.

V usage is TRBV5-1 and J usage is TRBJ2-3; 8 nucleotides agree with TRBD2. Unmatched junction bases numbered 6, after V lost 0 bases and J lost 6 bases. The germline V gene encodes CDR1 SGHRS and CDR2 YFSETQ. The CDR3 is 15 residues long. DNA for the CDR3: TGCGCCAGCAGCTTGGCTAGCGGGTCGGGCGATACGCAGTATTTT. This sequence encodes CASSLASGSGDTQYF.

This clone showed up just a few times. The rearrangement links TRBV2 to TRBJ1-5; the D gene is possibly TRBD1 (5 bases). The V gene's germline CDR1 is SNHLY and CDR2 FYNNEI. This CDR3 has 13 amino acids. V was trimmed by 8 bases and J by 0 bases, leaving 8 bases between them. CDR3 loop: CASQGDSNQPQHF. CDR3 DNA sequence: TGTGCCAGCCAGGGTGATAGCAATCAGCCCCAGCATTTT. The full variable domain, in which reference TRBV2 and TRBJ1-5 provide the parts outside the CDR3, is EPEVTQTPSHQVTQMGQEVILRCVPISNHLYFYWYRQILGQKVEFLVSFYNNEISEKSEIFDDQFSVERPDGSNFTLKIRSTKLEDSAMYFCASQGDSNQPQHFGDGTRLSIL.

J is TRBJ2-3 and V is TRBV4-2; 15 bases fit TRBD2. CDR1 is LGHNA and CDR2 is YNFKEQ in the germline V gene. The CDR3 totals 18 residues. J was trimmed by 3 bases and V by 3 bases; bases with no gene match: 7. The CDR3 region has the DNA TGTGCCAGCAGCCAGGATGGGACTAGCGGGAGGTCGACAGATACGCAGTATTTT. This encodes CASSQDGTSGRSTDTQYF.

J is TRBJ2-7 and V is TRBV6-4, with D tentatively TRBD2 (5 bases). Germline loops: CDR1 MRHNA, CDR2 SNTAGT. Trimming took off 4 bases at V and 2 bases at J, with 18 bases between the two ends. The CDR3 runs to 16 residues. The CDR3 sequence is CASSGPFGVTTYEQYF. DNA for the CDR3: TGTGCCAGCAGTGGCCCGTTCGGGGTGACGACCTACGAGCAGTACTTC.

This clone came up a few times. The chain is built from TRBV6-4 and TRBJ1-1; the D is unclear. Germline CDR1 MRHNA, CDR2 SNTAGT. Trimming removed 5 bases at V and 5 bases at J, with 12 bases between. This CDR3 comprises 13 residues. CDR3 amino acids: CASSQSVGTEAFF. The CDR3 DNA follows: TGTGCCAGCAGTCAATCGGTAGGAACTGAAGCTTTCTTT.

The chain employs TRBV5-1 and TRBJ2-2, with D uncertain. V was cut by 2 bases and J by 1 base, with 12 bases left in between. CDR1 SGHRS and CDR2 YFSETQ come from the germline V gene. The CDR3 is 16 residues long. This chain's CDR3 is CASSFGFSGNTGELFF. The CDR3 bases are TGCGCCAGCAGCTTCGGGTTTTCAGGGAACACCGGGGAGCTGTTTTTT.

J is TRBJ2-6 and V is TRBV19; D not certain. CDR1 is LNHDA and CDR2 is SQIVND in the germline V gene (reference sequence). Between the trimmed V and J ends, which lost 5 bases and 0 bases, there was a span of 5 bases. CDR3 length equals 14 residues. CDR3 loop: CASSPYSGANVLTF. CDR3 DNA sequence: TGTGCCAGTAGTCCCTACTCTGGGGCCAACGTCCTGACTTTC.

The V call is TRBV7-8, the J call TRBJ2-1; tentatively, D is TRBD1 or TRBD2 (5 bases each). The CDR3 covers 13 residues. Trimming stripped 3 bases from V and 10 bases from J, with 13 bases between. From germline, CDR1 is SGHVS and CDR2 FQNEAQ. Here the CDR3 reads CASSFGAGREQFF. CDR3 DNA: TGTGCCAGCAGCTTCGGGGCAGGGAGAGAGCAGTTCTTC.

The chain couples TRBV19 to TRBJ1-1; D ambiguous. The CDR3 is made up of 12 amino acids. Looked up from germline, CDR1 is LNHDA and CDR2 is SQIVND (reference sequence). V was clipped by 6 bases and J by 1 base, with 6 bases between them. The CDR3 loop is CASSFTNTEAFF. The CDR3 bases are TGTGCCAGTAGCTTTACGAACACTGAAGCTTTCTTT.

The chain couples TRBV19 to TRBJ1-2; 7 nucleotides agree with TRBD1. Germline V gives CDR1 LNHDA, CDR2 SQIVND (reference sequence). This CDR3 is 15 amino acids long. J lost 7 bases, V lost 5 bases, and 13 bases had no gene match. CDR3 loop: CASSLRNTGAGGYTF. Here the CDR3 DNA reads TGTGCCAGTAGTCTAAGAAATACAGGGGCAGGTGGCTACACCTTC.

This clone turned up a few times. This chain uses TRBV28 with TRBJ2-1; perhaps TRBD2 as D (5 bases). Germline lookup yields CDR1 MDHEN and CDR2 SYDVKM. The V gene lost 6 bases and the J gene lost 2 bases, with 14 bases spanning the gap. CDR3 length equals 15 residues. CDR3 loop: CASSPEGLTYNEQFF. In DNA form, the CDR3 reads TGTGCCAGCAGCCCGGAAGGACTCACCTACAATGAGCAGTTCTTC.

This rearrangement joins TRBV14 to TRBJ2-7; unclear D gene. Trimming pared 5 bases from V and 6 bases from J, leaving 8 bases between. This CDR3 is 11 amino acids long. Germline V gives CDR1 SGHDN, CDR2 FVKESK. In nucleotides, the CDR3 is TGTGCCAGCAGCGCCGATTCCGAGCAGTACTTC. Translating it yields CASSADSEQYF.

This clone was observed a handful of times. The chain has TRBV30 and TRBJ1-5; 10 bases are a match to TRBD1. The germline CDR1 and CDR2 sequences are GTSNPN and SVGIG (reference sequence). Losses at the gene ends were 0 bases for V and 5 bases for J; bases not matched to a gene: 1. The CDR3 covers 14 residues. The CDR3 bases are TGTGCCTGGAGTGTGGGGACAGGGGATCAGCCCCAGCATTTT. It is translated as CAWSVGTGDQPQHF. Combining the CDR3 with reference TRBV30 and TRBJ1-5 gives the whole variable domain SQTIHQWPATLVQPVGSPLSLECTVEGTSNPNLYWYRQAAGRGLQLLFYSVGIGQISSEVPQNLSASRPQDRQFILSSKKLLLSDSGFYLCAWSVGTGDQPQHFGDGTRLSIL.

V usage is TRBV6-6 and J usage is TRBJ2-5; TRBD2 might be the D (5 bases). Trimming shortened V by 6 bases and J by 1 base, and 15 bases separated the two germline ends. CDR3 length: 15 amino acids. Looked up from germline, CDR1 is MNHNY and CDR2 is SVGAGI (reference sequence). The chain's CDR3 is CASSPWTDRQETQYF. The CDR3 DNA is TGTGCCAGCAGCCCCTGGACTGACCGCCAAGAGACCCAGTACTTC.

This clone was picked up a small number of times. The rearrangement uses TRBV6-1 and TRBJ2-7; 9 bases line up with TRBD2. The junction had 10 bases not matched to a gene; V was cut back by 2 bases and J by 2 bases. Germline V lookup: CDR1 MNHNS, CDR2 SASEGT. The CDR3 has 17 residues. In nucleotides, the CDR3 is TGTGCCAGCAGTGAACGAGCGGGAGGCCCCCTGGCCTACGAGCAGTACTTC. Translated, it gives CASSERAGGPLAYEQYF.

The chain combines TRBV28 with TRBJ1-2; no definite D call. Germline CDR1 and CDR2: MDHEN and SYDVKM. The CDR3 is made up of 13 amino acids. Between the trimmed V and J ends, which lost 5 bases and 6 bases, there was a span of 13 bases. The CDR3 sequence: CASSRPFKDGYTF. The CDR3 nucleotides are TGTGCCAGCAGTCGACCGTTCAAGGATGGCTACACCTTC.

The rearrangement uses TRBV7-8 and TRBJ2-7, with 7 bases aligning to TRBD2. Trimming took 6 bases from V and 9 from J; bases not matched to a gene: 17. The CDR3 loop spans 15 amino acids. The germline V gene encodes CDR1 SGHVS and CDR2 FQNEAQ. The CDR3 reads CASRSTGTILSVQYF. Here the CDR3 DNA reads TGTGCCAGCAGAAGTACCGGGACTATTCTCTCCGTGCAGTACTTC. The full variable domain, rest sourced from reference TRBV7-8 and TRBJ2-7, is GAGVSQSPRYKVAKRGQDVALRCDPISGHVSLFWYQQALGQGPEFLTYFQNEAQLDKSGLPSDRFFAERPEGSVSTLKIQRTQQEDSAVYLCASRSTGTILSVQYFGPGTRLTVT.

The rearrangement uses TRBV19 and TRBJ2-2; D may correspond to TRBD1 or TRBD2 (5 bases each). Looked up from germline, CDR1 is LNHDA and CDR2 is SQIVND (reference sequence). Trimming left V 6 bases short and J 0 bases short, with 8 bases between. CDR3 size: 14 residues. CDR3 coding DNA: TGTGCCAGTAGATGGGGGACGAACACCGGGGAGCTGTTTTTT. Its translation: CASRWGTNTGELFF.

With respect to this clone: Distinct nucleotide sequences in the sample also encode this CDR3. This chain uses TRBV18 with TRBJ2-2; 8 bases align to TRBD1. The CDR3 extends over 14 amino acids. V lost 3 bases, J lost 5 bases, and 2 bases stayed unmatched. Germline values: CDR1 KGHSH, CDR2 LQKENI. This chain's CDR3 is CASSPRQGTGELFF. CDR3 in DNA: TGTGCCAGCTCACCCAGACAGGGGACCGGGGAGCTGTTTTTT.

The CDR3 loop is CASSLTSRYEQYF. Here the CDR3 DNA reads TGTGCCAGCAGTCTGACATCCCGCTACGAGCAGTACTTC. The rearrangement uses TRBV6-1 and TRBJ2-7; no definite D call. Deletions cut 5 bases from V and 3 bases from J, with 11 bases between. The CDR3 loop spans 13 amino acids. The germline gives CDR1 MNHNS, CDR2 SASEGT.

The chain has TRBV7-9 and TRBJ2-2; either TRBD1 or TRBD2 may supply D (5 bases each). Trimming took off 3 bases at V and 6 bases at J, with 14 bases between the two ends. Per the germline V gene, CDR1 is SEHNR and CDR2 is FQNEAQ (reference sequence). The CDR3 is 15 residues long. CDR3 residues: CASSFFRVGAGELFF. The DNA of the CDR3 is TGTGCCAGCAGCTTTTTCCGGGTGGGGGCCGGGGAGCTGTTTTTT. The full variable domain, with the rest looked up from reference TRBV7-9 and TRBJ2-2, is DTGVSQNPRHKITKRGQNVTFRCDPISEHNRLYWYRQTLGQGPEFLTYFQNEAQLEKSRLLSDRFSAERPKGSFSTLEIQRTEQGDSAMYLCASSFFRVGAGELFFGEGSRLTVL.

This chain joins TRBV7-9 and TRBJ1-2; D is unclear. Trimming left V 2 bases short and J 3 bases short, with 7 bases between. This CDR3 comprises 13 residues. Germline CDR1 reads SEHNR; CDR2 reads FQNEAQ (reference sequence). CDR3 in DNA: TGTGCCAGCAGCTTAATCCAGGACTATGGCTACACCTTC. It yields the protein CASSLIQDYGYTF.

Of note for this clone: At the DNA level, this CDR3 is encoded by other sequences in the same sample as well. V is TRBV12-5 and J is TRBJ2-3; D remains unclear. This CDR3 contains 14 residues. Germline V gives CDR1 LGHNT, CDR2 FRNRAP. With 1 base removed from V and 1 base from J, the gap between germline ends came to 6 bases. The CDR3 loop reads CASGLGSGTDTQYF. The CDR3 nucleotides are TGTGCTAGTGGTTTGGGGAGCGGCACAGATACGCAGTATTTT.